This T cell receptor (beta chain) was observed in a study of identical twins. This CDR3 comprises 13 residues. In germline, CDR1 is DFQATT, CDR2 SNEGSKA (reference sequence). V lost 7 bases to trimming and J lost 0 bases, with 13 bases between them. In this sample, this clonotype turned up a few times. As yet, its antigen is unknown. Study-wide points: Findings came from cross-sectional statistics, without long-term follow-up of donors. Insertions were reduced in abundant cord blood beta clonotypes but not in memory repertoires.

TCRdb ran MiXCR on the 5' RACE reads and lists one entry per CDR3 protein. The sample contains about 810,000 distinct CDR3 sequences, over 9% of which appear only once. The sample also formed part of further work on yellow fever vaccine responses in identical twins.

This TCR came from a woman aged 18-30 years in good health. J is TRBJ2-7 and V is TRBV20-1, with D tentatively TRBD2 (5 bases). Sequencing was done on a sample of PBMCs. The CDR3 nucleotides read TGCAGTGTTGGAAGCGGCGGCTCCTACGAGCAGTACTTC. The encoded protein is CSVGSGGSYEQYF.